This T cell receptor (beta chain) was captured by sequencing in a study of shared clonotypes between healthy human individuals. The V gene's germline CDR1 is MDHEN and CDR2 SYDVKM. The V segment lost 6 bases and the J segment 2 bases; nucleotides outside the gene matches: 9. The CDR3 has 15 amino acids. An assay was performed, and its level was deep. Produced via immunoSEQ multiplex PCR; TCRdb's table is partial and in-frame only. The table shows about 2.1 million clones, with over 85% occurring only once. Naive CD8 cells were CD45RO-negative, positively selected for CCR7, excluding terminally differentiated effector memory CD45RA+ cells.

The clonotype comes from a man in his late teens or twenties in good health. Some clones in this sample may be carry-over from other donors' samples. The source material was naive CD8+ T cells from PBMCs. V is TRBV28 and J is TRBJ1-1, with TRBD1 identical over 7 bases. The CDR3 here is CASSWDSSGNTEAFF. The DNA of the CDR3 is TGTGCCAGCAGCTGGGACAGTTCTGGCAACACTGAAGCTTTCTTT.